This passage covers 26 T cell receptor beta chains from one sample sequenced in a study of early T cells in non-severe SARS-CoV-2 infection (dated by TCRdb to the early 2020s). Libraries were prepared through 5' RACE. Reads for this sample came from a NextSeq 500. The raw public reads went through TCRdb reprocessing: fastp at Q25, MiXCR clone calling, in-frame beta chains kept. Entries that share a CDR3 protein sequence are merged under the most common genes and DNA. The sample data list around 80,000 distinct CDR3 sequences, and approximately 13% of these were observed just once. 6% of the sample is held by the ten biggest clonotypes. What was sequenced was whole blood. The receptors were gathered from an adult who was a healthcare worker with PCR-confirmed SARS-CoV-2 infection or an uninfected control (not recorded which).

This chain links TRBV12-3 or TRBV12-4 with TRBJ1-6; D possibly corresponds to TRBD1 (6 bases). The CDR3 has 13 amino acids. V dropped 7 bases and J dropped 8 bases, with 12 bases sitting between them. CDR3 residues: CASKNHRDSPLHF. The CDR3, as DNA: TGTGCCAGCAAAAACCACAGGGATTCACCCCTCCACTTT.

This chain joins TRBV3-1 and TRBJ1-6; D remains unclear. Germline V gene sequence: CDR1 LGHDT, CDR2 YNNKEL (reference sequence). The CDR3 length is 13 residues. Trimming left V 0 bases short and J 5 bases short, with 2 bases between. The CDR3 DNA reads as TGTGCCAGCAGCCAAGACCATAATTCACCCCTCCACTTT. Protein sequence: CASSQDHNSPLHF.

CDR3 nucleotide sequence: TGTGCCAGCAGCCACCGAGACATAGATACGCAGTATTTT. Its protein is CASSHRDIDTQYF. The V call is TRBV7-2, the J call TRBJ2-3; D remains ambiguous. From germline, CDR1 is SGHTA and CDR2 FQGNSA. The CDR3 loop spans 13 amino acids. With 5 bases removed from V and 5 bases from J, the gap between germline ends came to 11 bases. The full variable domain, rest sourced from reference TRBV7-2 and TRBJ2-3, is GAGVSQSPSNKVTEKGKDVELRCDPISGHTALYWYRQSLGQGLEFLIYFQGNSAPDKSGLPSDRFSAERTGGSVSTLTIQRTQQEDSAVYLCASSHRDIDTQYFGPGTRLTVL.

This clonotype was seen a few times. The rearrangement uses TRBV12-3 or TRBV12-4 and TRBJ2-3; the D gene is possibly TRBD2 (5 bases). The CDR3 is 15 residues long. Trimming removed 5 bases at V and 6 bases at J, with 18 bases between. The CDR3 region has the DNA TGTGCCAGCAGTCCACCGGGTGCGCCGGGGGATACGCAGTATTTT. Encoded protein: CASSPPGAPGDTQYF.

This clonotype was seen only once. The rearrangement uses TRBV5-1 and TRBJ2-7, with D possibly TRBD2 on 5 matching bases. The CDR3 spans 13 residues. Trimming removed 0 bases at V and 9 bases at J, with 13 bases between. Looked up from germline, CDR1 is SGHRS and CDR2 is YFSETQ. DNA for the CDR3: TGCGCCAGCAGCTTGGCCGGGGTATCCTCGCAGTACTTC. Its protein product is CASSLAGVSSQYF.

This clonotype was counted ten times or more. J is TRBJ1-6 and V is TRBV5-1, with unresolved D. Germline loops: CDR1 SGHRS, CDR2 YFSETQ. V was shortened by 4 bases and J by 9 bases, with 14 bases between the two germline ends. This CDR3 contains 14 residues. CDR3 in amino acids: CASSPMDSGSPLHF. The CDR3 coding sequence is TGCGCCAGCAGCCCGATGGATAGCGGTTCACCCCTCCACTTT.

This clonotype was seen a handful of times. The rearrangement uses TRBV27 and TRBJ1-4; D gene unclear. The V and J ends lost 5 bases and 6 bases respectively, with 7 bases between them. The CDR3 is 12 amino acids. The germline gives CDR1 MNHEY, CDR2 SMNVEV (reference sequence). The DNA for the CDR3 is TGTGCCAGCAGTAGTCACCATGAAAAACTGTTTTTT. This gives the protein CASSSHHEKLFF.

This clonotype was recorded at least ten times. This chain connects TRBV20-1 to TRBJ1-2; 7 bases map to TRBD1. The CDR3 sequence is 13 residues long. Germline V gives CDR1 DFQATT, CDR2 SNEGSKA (reference sequence). V dropped 6 bases and J dropped 2; count of bases not matched to a gene: 6. The CDR3 sequence: CSAGTTGNYGYTF. The CDR3 nucleotides are TGCAGTGCGGGGACGACAGGGAACTATGGCTACACCTTC.

This clonotype was picked up many times. The chain links TRBV20-1 to TRBJ1-5, with D possibly matching TRBD1 (5 bases). The germline V and J ends were trimmed by 6 bases and 2 bases, with 11 bases remaining between them. The CDR3 length is 13 residues. Germline loops: CDR1 DFQATT, CDR2 SNEGSKA (reference sequence). The CDR3 DNA sequence: TGCAGTGCCAGGGAGGGAGGCAATCAGCCCCAGCATTTT. It codes for CSAREGGNQPQHF.

The chain carries TRBV19 and TRBJ2-3, with TRBD1 matching 10 bases. CDR3 length: 14 residues. Per germline, CDR1 LNHDA and CDR2 SQIVND (reference sequence). J gave up 6 bases and V 11 bases, and 11 bases lay outside the gene matches. The CDR3 bases are TGTGCCTCGCGTGACAGGGGGCGCGAGGATACGCAGTATTTT. Amino acids: CASRDRGREDTQYF.

Concerning this clonotype itself: At one of its ends the junction is not consistent with the germline gene, which may arise from a read error. The V gene is TRBV29-1, the J gene TRBJ1-4, with 9 bases fitting TRBD1. CDR1 is SQVTM, CDR2 ANQGSEA, per germline. The CDR3 consists of 12 residues. CDR3 bases: TGCGGCGTGGGACAGGGTTGGGAAAAACTGTTTTTT. Its translation: CGVGQGWEKLFF.

Ten or more counts support this clonotype. The V and J genes are TRBV24-1 and TRBJ1-5; weak D call: TRBD1 (5 bases). The CDR3 runs to 14 residues. V lost 6 bases and J 5 bases, leaving 13 bases between the germline ends. Germline CDR1 is KGHDR and CDR2 is SFDVKD. CDR3 loop: CATSRTGTDQPQHF. The CDR3 bases are TGTGCCACCAGTAGAACAGGTACGGATCAGCCCCAGCATTTT.

V usage is TRBV20-1 and J usage is TRBJ1-5; 7 nucleotides line up with TRBD1. The CDR3 loop spans 14 amino acids. The trim removed 6 bases at V and 3 bases at J, leaving 8 bases unmatched. CDR1 is DFQATT, CDR2 SNEGSKA, per germline (reference sequence). The chain's CDR3 is CSARRGQANQPQHF. The CDR3 coding sequence is TGCAGTGCCCGGAGAGGACAGGCCAATCAGCCCCAGCATTTT.

This clonotype was seen a handful of times. The J gene is TRBJ1-5, the V gene TRBV4-1; possible D gene TRBD1, 5 bases. Germline CDR1 reads MGHRA; CDR2 reads YSYEKL. The CDR3 totals 20 residues. Deletions cut 4 bases from V and 0 bases from J, with 25 bases between. CDR3 residues: CASSLRTGASLPYSNQPQHF. The CDR3 DNA is TGCGCCAGCAGCCTCCGAACCGGGGCTTCCCTCCCCTATAGCAATCAGCCCCAGCATTTT.

This clonotype was observed at least ten times. This chain connects TRBV2 to TRBJ2-7, with 16 bases lining up with TRBD2. The CDR3 covers 18 residues. CDR1 is SNHLY and CDR2 is FYNNEI in the germline V gene. V was pared by 5 bases and J by 0 bases, with 7 bases of the junction left unmatched. The CDR3 protein is CASSKGLAGGLSSYEQYF. The CDR3 DNA reads TGTGCCAGCAGTAAGGGACTAGCGGGGGGGCTAAGCTCCTACGAGCAGTACTTC.

This clonotype was observed a handful of times. The V and J genes are TRBV12-3 or TRBV12-4 and TRBJ2-5, with TRBD1 matching over 8 bases. The trim removed 5 bases at V and 5 bases at J, leaving 7 bases unmatched. There are 14 residues in the CDR3. CDR3 nucleotides: TGTGCCAGCAGTGGGACAGGCCGTCGGGAGACCCAGTACTTC. Translated, it gives CASSGTGRRETQYF.

The chain joins TRBV29-1 to TRBJ2-1; D is possibly TRBD2 (6 bases). This CDR3 has 10 amino acids. In germline, CDR1 is SQVTM, CDR2 ANQGSEA. Between the trimmed V and J ends, which lost 6 bases and 8 bases, there was a span of 8 bases. As DNA, the CDR3 is TGCAGCGTGGGGGGTTATGAGCAGTTCTTC. It codes for CSVGGYEQFF.

This clonotype was counted a few times. V and J are TRBV27 and TRBJ1-1, with TRBD1 identical over 8 bases. The CDR3 has 17 residues. The V and J ends lost 5 bases and 0 bases, in that order; junction bases with no gene match: 11. From germline, CDR1 is MNHEY and CDR2 SMNVEV (reference sequence). The CDR3 region has the DNA TGTGCCAGCAGTCCCTTATACAGGGGGAGATTGAACACTGAAGCTTTCTTT. Protein sequence: CASSPLYRGRLNTEAFF.

The rearrangement links TRBV27 to TRBJ2-3; TRBD1 matches at 7 bases. The CDR3 length is 16 residues. V was clipped by 3 bases and J by 4 bases; unmatched bases: 10. The V gene's germline CDR1 is MNHEY and CDR2 SMNVEV (reference sequence). The CDR3 sequence is CASSFGTVALPDTQYF. The CDR3 region has the DNA TGTGCCAGCAGTTTTGGGACAGTAGCTCTTCCAGATACGCAGTATTTT.

The chain links TRBV6-2 or TRBV6-3 to TRBJ2-1; 8 bases align to TRBD1. This CDR3 spans 17 amino acids. The V gene end was trimmed by 4 bases and the J gene end by 6 bases; junction bases not matched to a gene: 14. Germline V lookup: CDR1 MNHEY, CDR2 SVGEGT. CDR3 bases: TGTGCCAGCAGTTCAACCCCGGACAGGGCATTATCCAATGAGCAGTTCTTC. As protein: CASSSTPDRALSNEQFF.

There are a few counts of this clonotype. The V gene is TRBV5-1, the J gene TRBJ2-7; D is unresolved. The CDR3 sequence is 15 residues long. Germline values: CDR1 SGHRS, CDR2 YFSETQ. V was cut by 3 bases and J by 2 bases, with 15 bases left in between. CDR3 sequence: CASSSLEKGTYEQYF. The CDR3 DNA sequence: TGCGCCAGCAGCTCCCTCGAAAAGGGTACCTACGAGCAGTACTTC.

V usage is TRBV20-1 and J usage is TRBJ2-5; 9 positions match TRBD1. Germline V CDR1 and CDR2: DFQATT, SNEGSKA (reference sequence). The CDR3 sequence is 15 residues long. The junction had 12 bases not matched to a gene; V was cut back by 5 bases and J by 5 bases. Here the CDR3 reads CSAYDRDRARETQYF. The CDR3 region has the DNA TGCAGTGCTTACGACCGGGACAGGGCGAGGGAGACCCAGTACTTC.

V usage is TRBV18 and J usage is TRBJ2-3; 12 bases line up with TRBD2. Germline loops: CDR1 KGHSH, CDR2 LQKENI. Trimming at V came to 0 bases and at J to 4 bases, leaving 2 bases not matched to a gene. This CDR3 has 16 amino acids. The DNA for the CDR3 is TGTGCCAGCTCACCACCCTCTAGCGGGGGGGCAGATACGCAGTATTTT. Translation gives CASSPPSSGGADTQYF.

This clonotype was picked up a small number of times. The CDR3 region has the DNA TGTGCCAGCAAAGGCGGGGTTAGCGGGATACCAGATACGCAGTATTTT. Amino acids: CASKGGVSGIPDTQYF. The chain combines TRBV28 with TRBJ2-3, with 8 bases that match TRBD2. Germline CDR1 and CDR2: MDHEN and SYDVKM. The length of the CDR3 is 16 residues. Trimming at V came to 7 bases and at J to 4 bases, leaving 13 bases not matched to a gene.

This clonotype was counted a few times. This rearrangement joins TRBV12-3 or TRBV12-4 to TRBJ2-3, with D perhaps matching TRBD1 (8 bases). The CDR3 spans 15 residues. V dropped 7 bases and J dropped 4 bases, with 18 bases sitting between them. The CDR3 DNA follows: TGTGCCAGCACTAGTACAGGGGGGGGCGCAGATACGCAGTATTTT. Amino acid sequence: CASTSTGGGADTQYF.

The V and J genes are TRBV28 and TRBJ1-6; tentative D call: TRBD1 (6 bases). V dropped 6 bases and J dropped 10 bases, with 13 bases sitting between them. The CDR3 length is 13 residues. Germline CDR1 MDHEN, CDR2 SYDVKM. CDR3 sequence reads: CASSPGQPSPLHF. In nucleotides, the CDR3 is TGTGCCAGCAGCCCAGGACAGCCCTCACCCCTCCACTTT. Full variable domain (remainder filled in from reference TRBV28 and TRBJ1-6): DVKVTQSSRYLVKRTGEKVFLECVQDMDHENMFWYRQDPGLGLRLIYFSYDVKMKEKGDIPEGYSVSREKKERFSLILESASTNQTSMYLCASSPGQPSPLHFGNGTRLTVT.